The 31 T cell receptor beta chains below all came from one sample that was sequenced in a study of blood T cell repertoires in COVID-19. Profiled with immunoSEQ multiplex PCR; TCRdb holds only in-frame clones, not every one. Of under 200,000 clones in the sample, 79% were seen once. Input material: peripheral blood. The source of these receptors is a woman aged 55 to 70 with COVID-19, enrolled during active disease.

The V gene is TRBV9, the J gene TRBJ1-2; D is unclear. V lost 0 bases and J 8 bases, leaving 14 bases between the germline ends. Germline assignment: CDR1 SGDLS and CDR2 YYNGEE. This CDR3 is 14 amino acids long. The CDR3 bases are TGTGCCAGCAGCGTAGGCCCCGAAATCGGGGGCTACACCTTC. Translated, it gives CASSVGPEIGGYTF.

The rearrangement joins TRBV2 to TRBJ2-3; D is unclear. The germline V gene has CDR1 SNHLY and CDR2 FYNNEI. The CDR3 runs 15 residues. Trimming took off 9 bases at V and 0 bases at J, with 16 bases between the two ends. The CDR3 DNA sequence: TGTGCCAGTAAGGTCGGGTTGTATAGCACAGATACGCAGTATTTT. It is translated as CASKVGLYSTDTQYF.

This clone has a single count. This chain connects TRBV28 to TRBJ2-7; 8 nucleotides agree with TRBD1. J was trimmed by 7 bases and V by 8 bases; bases with no gene match: 16. Germline V gene sequence: CDR1 MDHEN, CDR2 SYDVKM. This CDR3 comprises 15 residues. CDR3 in amino acids: CASYTLLQGAREQYF. In nucleotides, the CDR3 is TGTGCCAGCTACACCCTCCTTCAGGGGGCGCGTGAGCAGTACTTC.

CDR3 loop: CASSRLGGSTDTQYF. The CDR3, as DNA: TGTGCCAGCTCCCGCCTTGGCGGGAGTACAGATACGCAGTATTTT. V gene TRBV7-9 combines with J gene TRBJ2-3; 7 bases match TRBD2. J was trimmed by 3 bases and V by 8 bases; bases with no gene match: 11. CDR1 and CDR2 from the germline V gene are SEHNR and FQNEAQ (reference sequence). The CDR3 is made up of 15 amino acids. The variable domain in full, completed from reference TRBV7-9 and TRBJ2-3, reads DTGVSQNPRHKITKRGQNVTFRCDPISEHNRLYWYRQTLGQGPEFLTYFQNEAQLEKSRLLSDRFSAERPKGSFSTLEIQRTEQGDSAMYLCASSRLGGSTDTQYFGPGTRLTVL.

The V and J genes are TRBV7-8 and TRBJ1-3; 7 nucleotides line up with TRBD1. Unmatched junction bases numbered 16, after V lost 5 bases and J lost 0 bases. CDR1 and CDR2 from the germline V gene are SGHVS and FQNEAQ. The length of the CDR3 is 19 residues. The CDR3 DNA reads as TGTGCCAGCAGCCCACTAACGACAGGGAGGATCAACTCTGGAAACACCATATATTTT. Translating gives CASSPLTTGRINSGNTIYF.

This rearrangement joins TRBV18 to TRBJ1-3, with D unresolved. Germline V CDR1 and CDR2: KGHSH, LQKENI. The V end was cut by 5 bases, the J end by 0 bases, with 11 bases between. The CDR3 loop spans 15 amino acids. CDR3 sequence reads: CASSSNFGSGNTIYF. CDR3 bases: TGTGCCAGCTCATCAAACTTCGGCTCTGGAAACACCATATATTTT.

The chain joins TRBV10-3 to TRBJ1-5, with TRBD1 matching over 10 bases. There are 15 residues in the CDR3. With 10 bases clipped from V and 3 bases from J, the junction kept 9 bases outside the gene matches. Germline CDR1 reads ENHRY; CDR2 reads SYGVKD. CDR3 in DNA: TGTGCCACCAAGACCGGGACAGGGGCCAATCAGCCCCAGCATTTT. As protein: CATKTGTGANQPQHF.

This chain connects TRBV3-1 (or the pseudogene TRBV3-2) to TRBJ2-3; possible D gene TRBD1, 6 bases. CDR3 length: 14 residues. Trimming took 2 bases from V and 5 from J, leaving 11 bases between them. Germline V gives CDR1 LGHDT, CDR2 YNNKEL (reference sequence). CDR3 loop: CASSQRTVIDTQYF. The CDR3 DNA reads as TGTGCCAGCAGCCAACGGACAGTGATAGATACGCAGTATTTT.

J is TRBJ2-7 and V is TRBV3-1 (or the pseudogene TRBV3-2); D gene uncertain. Germline loops: CDR1 LGHDT, CDR2 YNNKEL (reference sequence). V lost 2 bases and J 0 bases, leaving 11 bases between the germline ends. The CDR3 loop spans 15 amino acids. DNA of the CDR3: TGTGCCAGCAGCCAATCTGAGGATAGCTCCTACGAGCAGTACGTC. Translating gives CASSQSEDSSYEQYV.

V is TRBV7-3 and J is TRBJ2-7; 10 bases fit TRBD1. CDR1 is SGHTA and CDR2 is FQGTGA in the germline V gene. The CDR3 is 15 amino acids. Losses at the gene ends were 2 bases for V and 2 bases for J; bases not matched to a gene: 3. The CDR3: CASSLWTGGPYEQYF. The CDR3 DNA sequence: TGTGCCAGCAGCTTATGGACAGGGGGACCCTACGAGCAGTACTTC.

The chain recombines TRBV5-6 with TRBJ2-3; the match to TRBD2 covers 10 bases. CDR3 length equals 18 residues. Looked up from germline, CDR1 is SGHDT and CDR2 is YYEEEE. The J segment lost 1 base and the V segment lost 5 bases, leaving 13 bases of the junction unmatched. The CDR3 spells CASSNLERGGFGTDTQYF. The CDR3, as DNA: TGTGCCAGCAGTAACCTAGAGCGGGGGGGCTTCGGCACAGATACGCAGTATTTT.

Comment on this clone: This sample also contains other DNA sequences that code for the same CDR3. The chain couples TRBV20-1 to TRBJ2-7, with a possible D match to TRBD1 (5 bases). The germline gives CDR1 DFQATT, CDR2 SNEGSKA (reference sequence). With 3 bases removed from V and 3 bases from J, the gap between germline ends came to 6 bases. The CDR3 covers 11 residues. The CDR3: CSARDNYEQYF. CDR3 coding DNA: TGCAGTGCTAGGGACAACTACGAGCAGTACTTC.

The rearrangement uses TRBV7-3 and TRBJ2-7; 11 nucleotides match TRBD1. The CDR3 is 15 amino acids. J was trimmed by 3 bases and V by 2 bases; bases with no gene match: 3. The germline V gene has CDR1 SGHTA and CDR2 FQGTGA. CDR3 residues: CASSLEGTGGYEQYF. The CDR3 nucleotides are TGTGCCAGCAGCTTAGAGGGGACAGGGGGCTACGAGCAGTACTTC.

The gene calls are TRBV7-9 and TRBJ1-4; unclear D gene. The germline CDR1 and CDR2 sequences are SEHNR and FQNEAQ (reference sequence). The CDR3 consists of 12 residues. Trimming stripped 5 bases from V and 11 bases from J, with 12 bases between. CDR3 region: CASSPHLEKLFF. CDR3 in DNA: TGTGCCAGCAGCCCCCACCTTGAGAAACTGTTTTTT.

The chain links TRBV19 to TRBJ2-2; 10 nucleotides match TRBD1. From germline, CDR1 is LNHDA and CDR2 SQIVND (reference sequence). The trim removed 5 bases at V and 6 bases at J, leaving 15 bases unmatched. The CDR3 consists of 18 residues. The chain's CDR3 is CASSSSGTGVGGAGELFF. DNA for the CDR3: TGTGCCAGTAGTTCCTCCGGGACAGGGGTTGGTGGAGCCGGGGAGCTGTTTTTT.

The chain employs TRBV24-1 and TRBJ2-7, with 9 nucleotides matching TRBD1. V lost 9 bases and J lost 5; bases outside the gene matches: 7. The CDR3 runs to 13 residues. Germline CDR1 KGHDR, CDR2 SFDVKD. The CDR3 DNA reads TGTGCCACCGGGACAGGGATTCGGCACGAGCAGTACTTC. Translated, it gives CATGTGIRHEQYF.

This chain connects TRBV10-1 to TRBJ2-2; 7 bases fit TRBD1. CDR1 and CDR2 (germline): WNHNN, SYGVQD (reference sequence). Trimming at V came to 2 bases and at J to 4 bases, leaving 7 bases not matched to a gene. The CDR3 totals 16 residues. CDR3 nucleotides: TGCGCCAGCAGTGAGCTCCAAGGGGGCCGCACCGGGGAGCTGTTTTTT. Translating it yields CASSELQGGRTGELFF.

This clone was counted a few times. This chain connects TRBV6-5 to TRBJ2-7; TRBD1 matches 8 bases. V shed 6 bases, J shed 2 bases, and the junction held 9 bases outside the gene matches. Germline V gives CDR1 MNHEY, CDR2 SVGAGI. The length of the CDR3 is 15 residues. The CDR3 nucleotides are TGTGCCAGCAGAGCCCCAGGGGGCGTTACCTACGAGCAGTACTTC. Translated: CASRAPGGVTYEQYF.

The V and J genes are TRBV15 and TRBJ1-3; 10 bases line up with TRBD1. Germline assignment: CDR1 LNHNV and CDR2 YYDKDF (reference sequence). The CDR3 runs to 19 residues. V gave up 1 base and J gave up 2 bases; unmatched junction bases: 11. In DNA form, the CDR3 reads TGTGCCACCAGCAGAGTGACCGGGACAGGGGCCCGAACTGGAAACACCATATATTTT. Protein sequence: CATSRVTGTGARTGNTIYF.

This clone was observed a handful of times. The CDR3, as DNA: TGTGCCATCTCGGTGGACGAGCAGTACGTC. Its protein is CAISVDEQYV. The chain combines TRBV28 with TRBJ2-7; D gene uncertain. Trimming left V 10 bases short and J 5 bases short, with 9 bases between. This CDR3 region has 10 residues. In germline, CDR1 is MDHEN, CDR2 SYDVKM.

The chain combines TRBV3-1 (or the pseudogene TRBV3-2) with TRBJ2-2; 8 bases match TRBD2. CDR1 LGHDT and CDR2 YNNKEL come from the germline V gene (reference sequence). V lost 4 bases and J lost 7; bases outside the gene matches: 8. This CDR3 is 15 amino acids long. In DNA form, the CDR3 reads TGTGCCAGCAGCCTCATGACTAGCGCAGGCGGGGAGCTGTTTTTT. Residues: CASSLMTSAGGELFF.

The V and J genes are TRBV9 and TRBJ2-1; no clear D. Trimming stripped 0 bases from V and 5 bases from J, with 9 bases between. CDR3 length: 14 amino acids. Germline loops: CDR1 SGDLS, CDR2 YYNGEE. This CDR3 is CASSVEPADNEQFF. The CDR3 DNA follows: TGTGCCAGCAGCGTAGAGCCTGCTGACAATGAGCAGTTCTTC.

The gene calls are TRBV6-5 and TRBJ1-2, with 10 bases aligning to TRBD1. This CDR3 spans 14 amino acids. Looked up from germline, CDR1 is MNHEY and CDR2 is SVGAGI. The V gene end was trimmed by 6 bases and the J gene end by 2 bases; junction bases not matched to a gene: 3. The DNA of the CDR3 is TGTGCCAGCAGGACAGGGGGCGTCAACTATGGCTACACCTTC. Encoded protein: CASRTGGVNYGYTF.

V usage is TRBV6-2 or TRBV6-3 and J usage is TRBJ2-7; 8 bases are shared with TRBD1. Germline values: CDR1 MNHEY, CDR2 SVGEGT. The CDR3 totals 15 residues. With V trimmed by 6 bases and J by 6 bases, 13 bases remained unmatched. The CDR3 region has the DNA TGTGCCAGCAGCCCCCTGAGCAGGGGGCAGGTCGAGCAGTACTTC. Its translation: CASSPLSRGQVEQYF.

This clone was recorded once. This chain joins TRBV2 and TRBJ1-1, with D uncertain. V lost 1 base to trimming and J lost 8 bases, with 8 bases between them. CDR1 and CDR2 (germline): SNHLY, FYNNEI. The CDR3 spans 12 residues. In DNA, the CDR3 is TGTGCCAGCAGTGAAGGGCGGTTCGAAGCTTTCTTT. Translation gives CASSEGRFEAFF.

The chain links TRBV28 to TRBJ1-2; a weak D match, TRBD1 (6 bases). The germline V and J ends were trimmed by 2 bases and 5 bases, with 15 bases remaining between them. CDR3 length: 15 amino acids. Germline loops: CDR1 MDHEN, CDR2 SYDVKM. CDR3 sequence reads: CASSLSNQGLYGYTF. CDR3 coding DNA: TGTGCCAGCAGTTTAAGTAACCAGGGGTTATATGGCTACACCTTC.

CDR3 nucleotide sequence: TGCGCCAGCAGCTTCACCGGGACAGTTACCACCTACGAGCAGTACGTC. Translation gives CASSFTGTVTTYEQYV. This chain links TRBV5-1 with TRBJ2-7; 7 positions match TRBD1. Per the germline V gene, CDR1 is SGHRS and CDR2 is YFSETQ. The CDR3 length is 16 residues. V was clipped by 2 bases and J by 2 bases; unmatched bases: 10.

The V call is TRBV2, the J call TRBJ2-3, with D tentatively TRBD2 (5 bases). The germline CDR1 and CDR2 sequences are SNHLY and FYNNEI. V dropped 7 bases and J dropped 1 base, with 12 bases sitting between them. The CDR3 consists of 14 residues. CDR3 sequence reads: CASKGDSGTDTQYF. The CDR3, as DNA: TGTGCCAGCAAAGGTGATAGCGGCACAGATACGCAGTATTTT.

With regard to this clone: The junction and the germline gene differ at one end; a read error may be behind it. The chain combines TRBV5-5 with TRBJ1-1; the D gene is possibly TRBD1 (5 bases). In germline, CDR1 is SGHKS, CDR2 YYEKEE (reference sequence). CDR3 length: 12 residues. Written as DNA, the CDR3 is TGTGCCAGCAGCTTGCAGGGTAATCGGCGAACGTTT. This encodes CASSLQGNRRTF.

This chain joins TRBV5-5 and TRBJ1-6; 9 bases agree with TRBD1. J gave up 9 bases and V 4 bases, and 14 bases lay outside the gene matches. CDR3 length equals 17 residues. CDR1 SGHKS and CDR2 YYEKEE come from the germline V gene (reference sequence). CDR3 sequence (DNA): TGTGCCAGCAGCCCCATGGGCGGGACAGGGAGCTTTTCACCCCTCCACTTT. This encodes CASSPMGGTGSFSPLHF.

V gene TRBV24-1 combines with J gene TRBJ2-5; possibly TRBD2 for D (5 bases). CDR1 and CDR2 from the germline V gene are KGHDR and SFDVKD. There are 16 residues in the CDR3. Trimming cost V 3 bases and J 5 bases, with 18 bases left between them. CDR3 region: CATSDSVGNEWETQYF. CDR3 DNA sequence: TGTGCCACCAGTGATAGTGTCGGGAACGAGTGGGAGACCCAGTACTTC.